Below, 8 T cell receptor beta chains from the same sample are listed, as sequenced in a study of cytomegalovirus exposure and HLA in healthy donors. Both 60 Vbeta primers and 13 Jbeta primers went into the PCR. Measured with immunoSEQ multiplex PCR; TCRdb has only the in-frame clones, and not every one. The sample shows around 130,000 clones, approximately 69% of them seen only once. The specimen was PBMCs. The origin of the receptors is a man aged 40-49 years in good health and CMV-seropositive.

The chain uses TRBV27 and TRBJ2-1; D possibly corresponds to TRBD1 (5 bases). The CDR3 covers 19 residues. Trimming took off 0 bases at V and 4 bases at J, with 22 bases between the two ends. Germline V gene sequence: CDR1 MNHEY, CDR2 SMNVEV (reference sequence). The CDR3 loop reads CASSLSTPVGLGFYNEQFF. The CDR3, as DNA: TGTGCCAGCAGTTTATCGACACCAGTGGGGCTGGGGTTTTACAATGAGCAGTTCTTC.

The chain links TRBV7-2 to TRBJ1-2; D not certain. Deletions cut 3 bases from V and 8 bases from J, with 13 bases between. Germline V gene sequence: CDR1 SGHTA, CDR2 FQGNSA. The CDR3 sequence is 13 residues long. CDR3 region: CASSFRSLRGYTF. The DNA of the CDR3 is TGTGCCAGCAGCTTTAGGAGCCTACGAGGCTACACCTTC.

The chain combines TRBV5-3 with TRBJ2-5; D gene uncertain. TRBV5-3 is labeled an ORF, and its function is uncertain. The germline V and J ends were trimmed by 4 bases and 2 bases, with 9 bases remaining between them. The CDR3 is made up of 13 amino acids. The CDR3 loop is CARSHYWQETQYF. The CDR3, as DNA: TGTGCCAGAAGCCATTACTGGCAAGAGACCCAGTACTTC.

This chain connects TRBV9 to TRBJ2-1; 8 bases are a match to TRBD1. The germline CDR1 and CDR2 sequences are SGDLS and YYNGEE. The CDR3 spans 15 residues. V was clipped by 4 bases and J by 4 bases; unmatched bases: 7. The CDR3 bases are TGTGCCAGCAGCCCAGGACAGGGAGTGTACAATGAGCAGTTCTTC. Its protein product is CASSPGQGVYNEQFF.

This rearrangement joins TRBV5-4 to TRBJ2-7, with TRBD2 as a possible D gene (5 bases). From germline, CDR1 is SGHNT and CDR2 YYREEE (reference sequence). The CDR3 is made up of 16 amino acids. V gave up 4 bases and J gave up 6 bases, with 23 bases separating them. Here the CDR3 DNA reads TGTGCCAGCAGCCACCTCGCGTTTGGGGTCCGGGGCGAGCAGTACTTC. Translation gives CASSHLAFGVRGEQYF.

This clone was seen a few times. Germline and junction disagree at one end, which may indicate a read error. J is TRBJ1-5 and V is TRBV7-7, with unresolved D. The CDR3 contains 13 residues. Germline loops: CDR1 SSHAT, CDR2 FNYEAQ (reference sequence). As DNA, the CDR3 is TGTGCTAGCAGCTATTCGGAGGGTCAGCCCCAGCATTTT. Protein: CASSYSEGQPQHF.

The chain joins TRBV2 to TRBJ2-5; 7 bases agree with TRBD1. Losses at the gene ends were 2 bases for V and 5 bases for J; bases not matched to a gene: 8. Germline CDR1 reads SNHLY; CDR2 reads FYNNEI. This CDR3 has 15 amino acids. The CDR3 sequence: CASSESRGRGETQYF. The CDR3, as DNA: TGTGCCAGCAGTGAATCGAGGGGCAGGGGGGAGACCCAGTACTTC.

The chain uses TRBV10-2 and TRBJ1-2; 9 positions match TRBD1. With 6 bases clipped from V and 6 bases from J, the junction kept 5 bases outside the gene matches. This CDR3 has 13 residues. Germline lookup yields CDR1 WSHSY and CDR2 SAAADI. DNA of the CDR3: TGCGCCAGCAGCCGGGACAGGGACCATGGCTACACCTTC. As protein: CASSRDRDHGYTF.